Here is one T cell receptor (beta chain) with its context. The entry originates in a study of identical twins. J gave up 6 bases and V 1 base, and 6 bases lay outside the gene matches. Germline loops: CDR1 DFQATT, CDR2 SNEGSKA (reference sequence). CDR3 length: 14 residues. TCRdb reprocessed the 5' RACE reads with MiXCR, giving one entry per CDR3 protein. The table has 600,000 to 700,000 distinct CDR3 sequences, approximately 22% seen once. The same specimen was also included in a second study, on T cells expressing NK-cell markers. That report adds: The TCR beta repertoires originated in sorted CD3+CD56+NKG2C+, CD3+CD56+NKG2C- and CD3+CD56-NKG2C+ T cells.

The chain employs TRBV20-1 and TRBJ2-3; 8 bases match TRBD2. The TCR originated in a woman aged 18-29 years in good health. Sequencing was done on a sample of PBMCs. The CDR3 sequence: CSARVAGGQDTQYF. The CDR3 nucleotides read TGCAGTGCTAGAGTGGCGGGGGGCCAGGATACGCAGTATTTT.